This TCR beta chain emerged from a study of post-analysis software for immune sequencing data. Overall study context: Disease trajectories encompassed relapsing-remitting, secondary progressive and progressive-relapsing multiple sclerosis. The study's findings and limits: The five TRBV segments detected at higher frequency in patients than in controls included TRBV5-6, TRBV5-1 and TRBV20-1.

Per the germline V gene, CDR1 is ENHRY and CDR2 is SYGVKD. The CDR3 is 14 residues long. V was cut by 5 bases and J by 6 bases, with 13 bases left in between. On this clonotype itself: The antigen remains undetermined.

Unique molecular identifiers tagged the TCR beta cDNA libraries. TCRdb re-called the PCR reads through MiXCR, storing one row per CDR3 protein. The table records more than 450,000 distinct CDR3 sequences, 34% of them present only once. Input material: blood. This TCR was recovered from a girl under 18 with multiple sclerosis. The rearrangement uses TRBV10-3 and TRBJ2-2; no definite D call. CDR3 nucleotides: TGTGCCATCAGTTCTTCCGTGGGCGCCGGGGAGCTGTTTTTT. As protein: CAISSSVGAGELFF.